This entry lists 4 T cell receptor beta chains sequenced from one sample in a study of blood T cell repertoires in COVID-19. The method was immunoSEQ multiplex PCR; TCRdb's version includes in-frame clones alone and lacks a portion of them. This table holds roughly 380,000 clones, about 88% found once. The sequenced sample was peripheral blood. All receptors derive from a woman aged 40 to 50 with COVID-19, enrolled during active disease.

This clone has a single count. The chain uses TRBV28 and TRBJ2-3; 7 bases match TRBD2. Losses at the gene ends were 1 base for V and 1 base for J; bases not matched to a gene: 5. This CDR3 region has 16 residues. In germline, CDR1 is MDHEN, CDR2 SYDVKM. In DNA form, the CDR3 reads TGTGCCAGCAGTTTATTGGGTGGGGGGGGCACAGATACGCAGTATTTT. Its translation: CASSLLGGGGTDTQYF.

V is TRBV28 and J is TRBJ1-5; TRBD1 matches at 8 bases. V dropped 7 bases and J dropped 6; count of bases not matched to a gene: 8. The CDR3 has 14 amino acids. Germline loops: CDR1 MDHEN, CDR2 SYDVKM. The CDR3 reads CASTLTGGPQPQHF. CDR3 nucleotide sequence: TGTGCCAGCACCCTAACAGGGGGGCCTCAGCCCCAGCATTTT.

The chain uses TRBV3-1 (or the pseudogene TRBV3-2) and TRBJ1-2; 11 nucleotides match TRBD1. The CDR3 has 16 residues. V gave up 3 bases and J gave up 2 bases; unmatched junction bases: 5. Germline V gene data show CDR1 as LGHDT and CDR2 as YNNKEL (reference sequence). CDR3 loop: CASSHLGQGDNYGYTF. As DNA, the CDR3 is TGTGCCAGCAGCCACCTGGGACAGGGGGACAACTATGGCTACACCTTC.

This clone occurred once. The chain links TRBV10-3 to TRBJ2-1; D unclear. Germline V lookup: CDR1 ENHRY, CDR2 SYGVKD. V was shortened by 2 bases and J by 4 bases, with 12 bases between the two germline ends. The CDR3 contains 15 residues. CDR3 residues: CAISELSSIYNEQFF. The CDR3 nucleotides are TGTGCCATCAGTGAGCTCTCTAGTATATACAATGAGCAGTTCTTC.